This T cell receptor beta chain stems from a study of T-cell memory formation after mild COVID-19. Across the study: Clustering of TCRs was largely donor specific. Notes on the study in general: Whereas later expanders leaned CD4+, clones contracting day 15 to 85 showed a balanced CD4/CD8 makeup.

Germline lookup yields CDR1 MRHNA and CDR2 SNTAGT. The CDR3 has 14 residues. Trimming took off 7 bases at V and 5 bases at J, with 15 bases between the two ends. On this clonotype: Its target is not known.

Constant-segment primers served in 5'RACE that generated TCR alpha and TCR beta cDNA libraries bearing sample barcodes and UMIs. Each CDR3 protein gets one entry after TCRdb re-called the 5' RACE reads with MiXCR. Of almost 350,000 distinct CDR3 sequences in the sample, 20% were seen once. The TCR was taken from a man younger than 35 who had mild COVID-19 (a few samples of this study predate the infection). Cell type and time point are not known. This chain links TRBV6-4 with TRBJ2-1, with D tentatively TRBD2 (7 bases). The sequenced sample was PBMCs or a T cell subset sorted from them (not recorded which). This chain's CDR3 is CASKKGGAHNEQFF. The DNA of the CDR3 is TGTGCCAGCAAAAAGGGGGGGGCGCACAATGAGCAGTTCTTC.